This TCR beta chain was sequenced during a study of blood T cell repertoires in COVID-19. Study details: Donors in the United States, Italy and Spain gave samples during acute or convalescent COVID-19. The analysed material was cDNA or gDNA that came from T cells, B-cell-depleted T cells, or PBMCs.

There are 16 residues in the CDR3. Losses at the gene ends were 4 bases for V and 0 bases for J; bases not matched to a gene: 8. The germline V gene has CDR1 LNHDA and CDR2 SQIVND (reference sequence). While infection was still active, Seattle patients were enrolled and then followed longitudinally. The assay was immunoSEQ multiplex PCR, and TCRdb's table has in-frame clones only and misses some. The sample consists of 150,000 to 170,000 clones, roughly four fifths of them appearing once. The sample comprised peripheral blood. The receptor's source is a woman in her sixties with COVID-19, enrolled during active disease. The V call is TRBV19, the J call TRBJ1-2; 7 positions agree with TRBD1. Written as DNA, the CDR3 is TGTGCCAGTAGTAGGGGGCGACAGGGAGCTAACTATGGCTACACCTTC. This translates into CASSRGRQGANYGYTF.